This T cell receptor (beta chain) originates from a study of T cells in Graves' hyperthyroidism and ophthalmopathy. The CDR3 consists of 13 residues. Germline lookup yields CDR1 LNHNV and CDR2 YYDKDF (reference sequence). With V trimmed by 10 bases and J by 8 bases, 13 bases remained unmatched. Researchers amplified the TCR beta CDR3 regions from RNA transcripts. TCR CDR3 regions were first amplified by RT-PCR with HTBI primers. In TCRdb, the multiplex PCR reads were re-called with MiXCR into one record per CDR3 protein. Of approximately 500,000 distinct CDR3 sequences in the sample, approximately 44% were seen once.

Material: peripheral blood or thyroid tissue (not recorded which). The clonotype comes from a woman aged 18-35 years with Graves' hyperthyroidism. The chain couples TRBV15 to TRBJ1-2, with 7 bases matching TRBD1. The CDR3 coding sequence is TGTGCCATCCGGGACAGCCTCTGGGACGGCTACACCTTC. It translates to CAIRDSLWDGYTF.